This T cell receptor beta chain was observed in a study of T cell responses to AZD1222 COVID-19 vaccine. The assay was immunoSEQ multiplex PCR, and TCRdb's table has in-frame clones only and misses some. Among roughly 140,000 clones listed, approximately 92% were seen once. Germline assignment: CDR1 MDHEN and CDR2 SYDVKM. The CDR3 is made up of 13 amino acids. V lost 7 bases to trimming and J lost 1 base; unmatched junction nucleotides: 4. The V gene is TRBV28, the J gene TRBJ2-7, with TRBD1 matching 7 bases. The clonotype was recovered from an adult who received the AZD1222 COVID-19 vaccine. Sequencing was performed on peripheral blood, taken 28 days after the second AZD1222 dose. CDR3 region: CASIRTGSYEQYF. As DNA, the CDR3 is TGTGCCAGCATTCGGACAGGTTCCTACGAGCAGTACTTC.